There are a few counts of the clone carrying this T cell receptor beta chain. Its matching antigen is unknown. V was cut by 3 bases and J by 0 bases, with 14 bases left in between. This CDR3 has 17 residues. Germline-derived CDR1 and CDR2 are SEHNR and FQNEAQ (reference sequence). This record belongs to a study of T cells in localized non-small cell lung cancer. Clones were read by immunoSEQ multiplex PCR, and TCRdb kept only the in-frame ones, dropping some. In the table there are roughly 16,000 clones, about 91% of which are singletons. Study-level results: Of the tissues analyzed, uninvolved adjacent lung showed maximal T cell clonality, greater than tumor. The appearance of a median approximately 60 of the top 100 tumor clones was seen in adjacent lung.

Specimen: peripheral blood, collected before any cancer treatment. The origin of this receptor is a female donor of 60 years or more with stage III squamous cell lung carcinoma. The V gene is TRBV7-9, the J gene TRBJ1-4; D ambiguous. CDR3 loop: CASSFSTGIATNEKLFF. DNA of the CDR3: TGTGCCAGCAGCTTCTCGACGGGGATTGCAACTAATGAAAAACTGTTTTTT.